The 32 T cell receptor beta chains in this list originate from one sample, sequenced in a study of blood T cells in healthy people across ages (dated by TCRdb to between 2014 and 2017). Library generation was performed with 5' RACE. The data were produced on an Illumina HiSeq 2500. A second PCR of roughly 7 to 11 cycles was performed with a sample-barcoded 5' primer and a J-beta primer mix. TCRdb took the public reads, trimmed them with fastp at Q25, ran MiXCR for clone calling and kept in-frame beta chains. Each CDR3 protein gets just one entry, which takes the most common genes and DNA from the rows behind it. Here the sample has over a million distinct CDR3 sequences; 40% to 45% occur a single time. The ten largest clones represent 4% of the sample. Sequenced material: blood. These receptors all stem from a woman under 30 in good health.

This clonotype came up a few times. The chain uses TRBV7-2 and TRBJ2-7; D is possibly TRBD1 or TRBD2 (5 bases each). Trimming removed 2 bases from V and 0 bases from J, with 17 bases in between. Germline V CDR1 and CDR2: SGHTA, FQGNSA. The CDR3 covers 17 residues. The CDR3 protein is CASSLSGPTEGSYEQYF. In DNA, the CDR3 is TGTGCCAGCAGCTTATCGGGACCCACTGAAGGCTCCTACGAGCAGTACTTC.

This clonotype was picked up a small number of times. The chain combines TRBV20-1 with TRBJ2-5; D possibly uses TRBD1 or TRBD2 (6 bases each). The CDR3 consists of 14 residues. The V end lost 0 bases, the J end lost 5 bases, and 13 bases lay between the germline ends. The germline V gene has CDR1 DFQATT and CDR2 SNEGSKA (reference sequence). The CDR3 DNA reads TGCAGTGCTAGAGATCCTCGGGGGCGGGAGACCCAGTACTTC. Its translation is CSARDPRGRETQYF.

J is TRBJ2-7 and V is TRBV20-1; possibly TRBD1 for D (5 bases). This CDR3 is built from 13 residues. Deletions cut 5 bases from V and 7 bases from J, with 18 bases between. Germline V lookup: CDR1 DFQATT, CDR2 SNEGSKA (reference sequence). The CDR3 reads CSAAPWQGREQYF. The CDR3 coding sequence is TGCAGTGCTGCCCCGTGGCAGGGTCGAGAGCAGTACTTC.

The chain joins TRBV7-9 to TRBJ1-2, with 7 bases lining up with TRBD1. There are 12 residues in the CDR3. Per germline, CDR1 SEHNR and CDR2 FQNEAQ (reference sequence). Losses at the gene ends were 5 bases for V and 7 bases for J; bases not matched to a gene: 4. The CDR3 region has the DNA TGTGCCAGCAGCGACGACAGGGCTGGCTACACCTTC. Translating it yields CASSDDRAGYTF.

This clonotype is a singleton in its sample. V and J are TRBV10-3 and TRBJ1-6; TRBD1 is a possible D gene (5 bases). There are 14 residues in the CDR3. Germline V lookup: CDR1 ENHRY, CDR2 SYGVKD. Deletions cut 6 bases from V and 8 bases from J, with 14 bases between. The CDR3 loop is CAIRPGPTDSPLHF. The CDR3 nucleotides are TGTGCCATCAGACCGGGACCCACGGATTCACCCCTCCACTTT.

In its sample, this clonotype was seen a few times. The rearrangement uses TRBV20-1 and TRBJ2-7; TRBD2 aligns across 8 bases. CDR3 length equals 15 residues. V shed 6 bases and J 3 bases; nucleotides not matched to a gene: 13. From germline, CDR1 is DFQATT and CDR2 SNEGSKA (reference sequence). CDR3 loop: CSAPPTRGGVYEQYF. CDR3 sequence (DNA): TGCAGTGCCCCCCCCACTCGGGGGGGTGTCTACGAGCAGTACTTC.

To note about this clonotype: This may be a read error: a much more frequent sequence differs by one nucleotide. The rearrangement joins TRBV7-9 to TRBJ2-5; D is unresolved. The CDR3 spans 13 residues. Germline values: CDR1 SEHNR, CDR2 FQNEAQ (reference sequence). The chain's CDR3 is CAGSLEYQETQYF. In nucleotides, the CDR3 is TGTGCCGGCAGCTTAGAGTACCAAGAGACCCAGTACTTC.

The rearrangement uses TRBV11-2 and TRBJ2-5; TRBD1 agrees at 8 bases. In germline, CDR1 is SGHAT, CDR2 FQNNGV. The CDR3 has 16 amino acids. With 5 bases clipped from V and 0 bases from J, the junction kept 8 bases outside the gene matches. CDR3 nucleotides: TGTGCCAGCAGCATACGGGACAGGTCGTACCAAGAGACCCAGTACTTC. Residues: CASSIRDRSYQETQYF.

This clonotype was observed a handful of times. A much larger clone differs by one base, so this may be a read error. CDR3 sequence: CASSSTGGHQPQHF. CDR3 sequence (DNA): TGTGCCAGCAGTTCGACAGGGGGCCATCAGCCCCAGCATTTT. This rearrangement joins TRBV6-2 or TRBV6-3 to TRBJ1-5; TRBD1 aligns across 10 bases. Looked up from germline, CDR1 is MNHEY and CDR2 is SVGEGT. The CDR3 is 14 residues long. V was pared by 4 bases and J by 5 bases, with 2 bases of the junction left unmatched.

The V gene is TRBV10-3, the J gene TRBJ2-5, with 7 bases that match TRBD1. Judging by the DNA end, TRBJ2-7 fits better; the J call may be wrong. Germline-derived CDR1 and CDR2 are ENHRY and SYGVKD. This CDR3 spans 11 amino acids. Here the CDR3 reads CAISSGGEQYF. The CDR3 nucleotides read TGTGCCATCAGTTCAGGGGGCGAGCAGTACTTC.

V gene TRBV27 combines with J gene TRBJ2-7; D uncertain. Deletions cut 3 bases from V and 2 bases from J, with 11 bases between. Germline lookup yields CDR1 MNHEY and CDR2 SMNVEV (reference sequence). This CDR3 has 14 residues. The CDR3 region is CASSFRQTAYEQYF. The CDR3 DNA is TGTGCCAGCAGTTTTCGGCAAACAGCCTACGAGCAGTACTTC.

A remark on this clonotype: The junction differs from germline at one of its ends, possibly a read error. This chain joins TRBV27 and TRBJ1-2, with TRBD1 identical over 7 bases. The CDR3 contains 15 residues. Germline loops: CDR1 MNHEY, CDR2 SMNVEV (reference sequence). For the CDR3, the DNA is TGTGCCGGCAGTTTAAGCCCGGGACAGAACTATGGCTACACCTTC. Translated, it gives CAGSLSPGQNYGYTF.

This clonotype has just one count. A much more abundant neighbour one base away suggests this may be a read error. The V and J genes are TRBV27 and TRBJ2-1, with D possibly matching TRBD2 (5 bases). The CDR3 extends over 14 amino acids. CDR1 is MNHEY, CDR2 SMNVEV, per germline (reference sequence). CDR3 nucleotides: TGTGCCAGCAGTCCCAGCGGCTCCTGCAATGAGCAGTTCTTC. Its translation is CASSPSGSCNEQFF.

V and J are TRBV7-9 and TRBJ1-2, with D perhaps matching TRBD1 (5 bases). The CDR3 is made up of 14 amino acids. Germline CDR1 is SEHNR and CDR2 is FQNEAQ (reference sequence). The CDR3 is CATPYDSGNYGYTF. CDR3 bases: TGTGCTACCCCTTATGATTCAGGGAACTATGGCTACACCTTC. The entire variable domain, with the rest obtained from reference TRBV7-9 and TRBJ1-2, is as follows: DTGVSQNPRHKITKRGQNVTFRCDPISEHNRLYWYRQTLGQGPEFLTYFQNEAQLEKSRLLSDRFSAERPKGSFSTLEIQRTEQGDSAMYLCATPYDSGNYGYTFGSGTRLTVV.

The DNA of the CDR3 is TGCAGCGTTGTAGGGGGAAACGGAGGGGCCTACGAGCAGTACTTC. Its protein product is CSVVGGNGGAYEQYF. The chain employs TRBV29-1 and TRBJ2-7; perhaps D is TRBD1 or TRBD2 (6 bases each). The germline CDR1 and CDR2 sequences are SQVTM and ANQGSEA. There are 15 residues in the CDR3. V was trimmed by 4 bases and J by 2 bases, leaving 18 bases between them.

V is TRBV29-1 and J is TRBJ2-1, with 7 nucleotides matching TRBD1. The trim removed 4 bases at V and 0 bases at J, leaving 9 bases unmatched. The germline V gene encodes CDR1 SQVTM and CDR2 ANQGSEA. The CDR3 loop spans 16 amino acids. CDR3 sequence (DNA): TGCAGCGTTGGCCCATCACCAGGGGGCTCCTACAATGAGCAGTTCTTC. Its protein is CSVGPSPGGSYNEQFF.

This clonotype appeared a few times. The chain's CDR3 is CASSPGRSRTDTQYF. The CDR3 DNA reads as TGTGCCAGCAGCCCAGGCAGGAGCAGAACAGATACGCAGTATTTT. The chain carries TRBV7-3 and TRBJ2-3; no definite D call. Germline V lookup: CDR1 SGHTA, CDR2 FQGTGA. This CDR3 region has 15 residues. Between the trimmed V and J ends, which lost 5 bases and 3 bases, there was a span of 15 bases.

V usage is TRBV10-3 and J usage is TRBJ2-7; D gene unclear. There are 15 residues in the CDR3. The V end lost 0 bases, the J end lost 3 bases, and 12 bases lay between the germline ends. In germline, CDR1 is ENHRY, CDR2 SYGVKD. In DNA, the CDR3 is TGTGCCATCAGTGAGTCAAGGGTAGGTAGCTACGAGCAGTACTTC. This encodes CAISESRVGSYEQYF.

The sample holds one count of this clonotype. The chain couples TRBV29-1 to TRBJ2-7; D gene uncertain. The germline V gene has CDR1 SQVTM and CDR2 ANQGSEA. This CDR3 comprises 14 residues. V lost 1 base, J lost 1 base, and 11 bases lay in between. The chain's CDR3 is CSVEVGLRSYEQYF. As DNA, the CDR3 is TGCAGCGTTGAAGTGGGCTTGCGGTCCTACGAGCAGTACTTC.

The rearrangement uses TRBV20-1 and TRBJ2-7; TRBD2 matches 13 bases. The junction had 6 bases not matched to a gene; V was cut back by 6 bases and J by 4 bases. Germline V CDR1 and CDR2: DFQATT, SNEGSKA (reference sequence). The CDR3 is 14 amino acids. Written as DNA, the CDR3 is TGCAGTGCAGAAACTAGCGGGAGGGCTTACGAGCAGTACTTC. Its protein product is CSAETSGRAYEQYF.

There are a few counts of this clonotype. The rearrangement uses TRBV12-3 or TRBV12-4 and TRBJ1-2; the D gene is possibly TRBD1 (5 bases). Trimming cost V 6 bases and J 3 bases, with 17 bases left between them. The CDR3 runs 15 residues. The CDR3 bases are TGTGCCAGCAGCCTCCGCGGGGGGGTTGACTATGGCTACACCTTC. Its protein product is CASSLRGGVDYGYTF.

DNA of the CDR3: TGTGCCAGCAGCTCACAATCTCAGCCCCAGCATTTT. It encodes CASSSQSQPQHF. This sequence joins TRBV7-2 and TRBJ1-5, with D unclear. V lost 4 bases and J 6 bases, leaving 7 bases between the germline ends. Germline values: CDR1 SGHTA, CDR2 FQGNSA. This CDR3 has 12 amino acids. Full variable domain (remainder filled in from reference TRBV7-2 and TRBJ1-5): GAGVSQSPSNKVTEKGKDVELRCDPISGHTALYWYRQSLGQGLEFLIYFQGNSAPDKSGLPSDRFSAERTGGSVSTLTIQRTQQEDSAVYLCASSSQSQPQHFGDGTRLSIL.

The chain recombines TRBV20-1 with TRBJ1-5; tentative D call: TRBD1 (5 bases). Germline-derived CDR1 and CDR2 are DFQATT and SNEGSKA (reference sequence). This CDR3 is built from 14 residues. Trimming left V 6 bases short and J 5 bases short, with 17 bases between. The chain's CDR3 is CSAGTSNGDQPQHF. Here the CDR3 DNA reads TGCAGTGCCGGGACTTCAAACGGGGATCAGCCCCAGCATTTT.

This chain uses TRBV11-2 with TRBJ1-6; no clear D. The V and J ends lost 3 bases and 7 bases respectively, with 13 bases between them. This CDR3 spans 15 amino acids. Germline V gene lookup returns CDR1 SGHAT and CDR2 FQNNGV. The CDR3: CASSFLSEGNSPLHF. CDR3 sequence (DNA): TGTGCCAGCAGCTTCTTATCGGAGGGCAATTCACCCCTCCACTTT. The complete variable domain, with remaining parts taken from reference TRBV11-2 and TRBJ1-6, reads EAGVAQSPRYKIIEKRQSVAFWCNPISGHATLYWYQQILGQGPKLLIQFQNNGVVDDSQLPKDRFSAERLKGVDSTLKIQPAKLEDSAVYLCASSFLSEGNSPLHFGNGTRLTVT.

This rearrangement joins TRBV7-2 to TRBJ2-5; TRBD2 might be the D (5 bases). CDR1 is SGHTA, CDR2 FQGNSA, per germline. V dropped 0 bases and J dropped 5 bases, with 10 bases sitting between them. The CDR3 loop spans 14 amino acids. CDR3 loop: CASSLALVYETQYF. CDR3 DNA sequence: TGTGCCAGCAGCTTAGCACTAGTTTACGAGACCCAGTACTTC.

This chain uses TRBV6-2 or TRBV6-3 with TRBJ2-7; D may be TRBD1 (5 bases). Trimming pared 0 bases from V and 2 bases from J, leaving 14 bases between. This CDR3 is 16 amino acids long. From germline, CDR1 is MNHEY and CDR2 SVGEGT. In DNA form, the CDR3 reads TGTGCCAGCAGTTACTCGTCGGCAGGGAACCCCTACGAGCAGTACTTC. Translation gives CASSYSSAGNPYEQYF.

As DNA, the CDR3 is TGTGCCAGCATGAATCCGGCTCCAAACTATGGCTACACCTTC. As protein: CASMNPAPNYGYTF. The J gene is TRBJ1-2, the V gene TRBV28; D not certain. Germline CDR1 reads MDHEN; CDR2 reads SYDVKM. The CDR3 covers 14 residues. The V gene lost 7 bases and the J gene lost 2 bases, with 14 bases spanning the gap.

The table lists this clonotype with a few counts. V gene TRBV28 combines with J gene TRBJ1-1; D not resolved. Trimming left V 5 bases short and J 2 bases short, with 9 bases between. CDR1 MDHEN and CDR2 SYDVKM come from the germline V gene. This CDR3 region has 13 residues. The CDR3 DNA sequence: TGTGCCAGCAGTCCGACGAAAAACACTGAAGCTTTCTTT. Protein: CASSPTKNTEAFF.

This clonotype was observed a few times. The chain carries TRBV7-8 and TRBJ2-7, with 7 bases identical to TRBD2. There are 15 residues in the CDR3. Trimming took 5 bases from V and 0 from J; bases not matched to a gene: 7. Germline V gene lookup returns CDR1 SGHVS and CDR2 FQNEAQ. The CDR3 region has the DNA TGTGCCAGCAGCACTACTAGCGACTTCTCCTACGAGCAGTACTTC. Translating gives CASSTTSDFSYEQYF.

The rearrangement joins TRBV12-3 or TRBV12-4 to TRBJ2-5; 10 positions match TRBD1. The CDR3 extends over 14 amino acids. After removal of 6 bases from V and 5 bases from J, the junction contained 6 bases not matched to a gene. CDR3 region: CASSPTGGYETQYF. The DNA of the CDR3 is TGTGCCAGCAGCCCGACAGGGGGCTATGAGACCCAGTACTTC.

This clonotype was detected only a few times. The chain couples TRBV6-5 to TRBJ2-1; the D gene is possibly TRBD1 (7 bases). This CDR3 region has 16 residues. Germline V gene data show CDR1 as MNHEY and CDR2 as SVGAGI. Trimming pared 8 bases from V and 3 bases from J, leaving 20 bases between. The CDR3 is CASLPLQGRNYNEQFF. CDR3 nucleotide sequence: TGTGCCAGCTTACCCTTACAGGGGAGGAACTACAATGAGCAGTTCTTC.

The V gene is TRBV4-1, the J gene TRBJ1-2; 11 nucleotides line up with TRBD1. The CDR3 is 15 residues long. The J segment lost 3 bases and the V segment lost 7 bases, leaving 7 bases of the junction unmatched. Germline loops: CDR1 MGHRA, CDR2 YSYEKL. The chain's CDR3 is CASNNPGQGDYGYTF. Here the CDR3 DNA reads TGCGCCAGCAACAATCCGGGACAGGGGGACTATGGCTACACCTTC.